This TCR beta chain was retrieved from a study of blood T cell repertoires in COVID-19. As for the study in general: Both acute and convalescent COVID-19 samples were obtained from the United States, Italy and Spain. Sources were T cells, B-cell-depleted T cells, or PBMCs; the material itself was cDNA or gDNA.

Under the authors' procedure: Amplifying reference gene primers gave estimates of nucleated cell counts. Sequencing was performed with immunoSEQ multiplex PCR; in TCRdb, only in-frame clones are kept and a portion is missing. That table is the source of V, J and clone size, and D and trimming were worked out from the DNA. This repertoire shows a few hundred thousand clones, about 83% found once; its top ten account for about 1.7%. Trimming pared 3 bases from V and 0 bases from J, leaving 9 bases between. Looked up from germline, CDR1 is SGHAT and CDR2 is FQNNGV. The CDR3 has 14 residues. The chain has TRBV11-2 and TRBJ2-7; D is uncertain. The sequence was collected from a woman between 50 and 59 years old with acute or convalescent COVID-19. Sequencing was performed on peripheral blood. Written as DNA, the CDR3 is TGTGCCAGCAGCTTTGGTCTCAGCTCCTACGAGCAGTACTTC. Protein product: CASSFGLSSYEQYF.